The sequence of this TCR beta chain was determined in a study of beta chain features in type 1 diabetes. Overall study findings and caveats: TCRB CDR3s from Type 1 diabetes patients were moderately but significantly shorter in all four CD4+ subsets.

As to this clone: Its antigen is undetermined.

The entirety of the isolated RNA underwent reverse transcription, so expressed TCRB transcripts were sequenced. Produced via immunoSEQ multiplex PCR; TCRdb's table is partial and in-frame only. The sample consists of roughly 700,000 clones, 13% of them appearing once. The TCR sequence derives from a man between 18 and 29 years old with type 1 diabetes. Sequenced material: naive CD4+ T cells from blood.

DNA for the CDR3: TGCGCCAGCACCGCCGGGACAGGCTCCATGAACACTGAAGCTTTCTTT. Amino acids: CASTAGTGSMNTEAFF. The J gene is TRBJ1-1, the V gene TRBV5-1, with TRBD1 matching over 8 bases. Germline V gene lookup returns CDR1 SGHRS and CDR2 YFSETQ. This CDR3 contains 16 residues. After removal of 6 bases from V and 0 bases from J, the junction contained 10 bases not matched to a gene.